This T cell receptor (beta chain) was sequenced for a study of cytomegalovirus exposure and HLA in healthy donors (dated by TCRdb to about 2017). Context from the whole study: An earlier analysis of approximately 550 of the donors reported roughly 300 Gb of sequence data and approximately 110 million unique TCR beta sequences from 150 million to 200 million T cells. An early release covering 500 to 750 HLA-typed donors comprised about 310 gigabases of sequencing data and about 90 million unique TCR sequences. Of the roughly 400 genotyped donors, less than 85% were placed in the genetic ancestry cluster associated with self-reported Caucasian donors. The study was designed to test whether signatures of past pathogen exposure could be identified by cataloging public T cell receptors. The study profiled the T cell repertoires of 550 to 700 subjects by immunosequencing and related them to cytomegalovirus serostatus. Besides the first cohort of around 670 subjects, a separate validation cohort made up of about 120 different subjects was used. High-throughput TCR immunosequencing, statistical association of individual TCRs with disease status, and machine learning were combined to predict cytomegalovirus infection status. A later analysis re-examined previously published TCR beta repertoires from more than 550 donors and added high-resolution HLA genotyping to investigate patterns of TCR occurrence. The later analysis used no new phenotypic data to find candidate immune exposures, relying instead on TCR beta sequences and their occurrence across donors. An earlier analysis of nearly 600 of the donors applied high-throughput TCR beta sequencing to assess whether each TCR beta V gene segment acted as functional or pseudogenic. Alongside the repertoire data, information on donor age, sex, ethnicity and CMV serostatus was compiled. In a later genetic analysis, genome-wide SNP genotypes for about three fifths of the roughly 670 donors were used, and that subset was treated as a discovery cohort. All discovery cohort repertoires had been generated using a single sequencing platform. HLA typing covered class I and class II loci at four-digit resolution. The number of donors typed differed by locus, with roughly 620-630 for A, B, C, DRB1 and DQB1, around 560 for DQA1, 600 to 610 for DPA1, and around 450 for DPB1. Roughly five DR-DQ haplotypes were treated as single units for association and clustering because of strong linkage in the cohort. On average, 235,054 unique TCR beta nucleotide sequences were sequenced per donor among a few hundred genotyped donors of the cohort, with approximately 18% of those sequences being non-productive.

V gives up 6 bases and J gives up 4 bases, and the segment between their germline ends measures 10 bases. From cysteine to phenylalanine, the CDR3 is 12 amino acids long. The entry retains the CDR3 DNA only, 36 bases that are in frame from base 1. CDR1 and CDR2, per the germline V gene, are MNHEY and SVGAGI. The cohort comprised some 700 healthy bone marrow donors. All cohort members were sampled while nominally healthy, although unrecorded immune exposures were likely present. The donor was CMV seropositive and belonged to the group of around 300 seropositive cohort members. A peripheral blood sample was collected from each donor, and TCR beta sequencing was performed on peripheral blood mononuclear cells. The Qiagen DNeasy Blood Extraction Kit was used to extract genomic DNA from the blood cell samples. The library was built by means of the immunoSEQ multiplex PCR assay. The multiplex PCR relied on a mix of 60 forward primers for TCR Vbeta segments and 13 reverse primers for TCR Jbeta segments. The CDR3 region of rearranged TCR beta genes was amplified from genomic DNA with a multiplex PCR assay. On the Illumina HiSeq System, the amplified TCR beta libraries were sequenced as 87-base-pair reads. From the authors' description of their analysis: A later analysis tallied tens of millions of unique TCR beta chains across the roughly 610 repertoires, and some 10 million of those chains were shared by two or more donors. Raw reads were error-corrected and collapsed into unique sequences with a nearest-neighbor algorithm that merged closely related sequences to remove PCR and sequencing errors. To assign V, D and J gene segments, CDR3 sequences were aligned to IMGT reference sequences. For a sequence to be retained, a match of at least six nucleotides was required to both a V gene segment and a J gene segment. A rearrangement was called productive if the CDR3 had no stop codons and remained in frame with V and J, and every other rearrangement was called non-productive. Following IMGT convention, CDR3 was defined as the stretch from the second conserved V-encoded cysteine to the conserved J-encoded phenylalanine. The earlier analysis of about 570 of the donors excluded any sequence lacking an unambiguous match to a single V gene segment. An earlier analysis of 450 to 650 of the donors called V segments functional above 56.7% productive rearrangements and segregating when the between-donor standard deviation exceeded 5%. A statistical classification framework was developed to diagnose cytomegalovirus status using the catalog of TCR beta chain sequences. A later analysis assigned V and J genes by comparing TCR nucleotide sequences with IMGT/GENE-DB human TR gene sequences. In a later analysis, CDR3 sequences and most-parsimonious VDJ recombination scenarios were assigned using the TCRdist pipeline. In a later analysis, each TCR beta chain was defined by its CDR3 amino acid sequence together with its V-gene family, and reads lacking a unique V-gene family were excluded. To address suspected cross-contamination and a sequencing artifact, a later analysis removed a few hundred highly shared, low-generation-probability nucleotide sequences. In a later analysis, a clonal expansion index was calculated for each public chain from normalized within-repertoire ranks of inferred template counts. In a later analysis, generation probabilities were computed with a VDJ recombination model fitted to out-of-frame rearrangements, and the resulting probabilities were checked against IGoR. Hypergeometric tests were used in a later analysis to score TCR-TCR, TCR-HLA and TCR-CMV co-occurrence, with a repertoire-size bias correction applied to the TCR pairs. A later analysis estimated false discovery rates by permuting HLA or CMV assignments 20 times. In a later analysis, co-occurring TCRs were grouped using DBSCAN, and TCRdist sequence similarity was added for clustering within HLA-allele-positive subsets. For co-occurrence clustering, repertoires with fewer than 30,000 or more than 120,000 public chains were excluded, along with roughly 5 repertoires with anomalous nucleotide sharing. TCRdb stores this immuneACCESS table with in-frame sequences only. Part of the clones is absent; in the studies checked, under half of the shortfall reflects unresolved V genes, and no reason is known for the rest. V, J and clone size are those of that table, while D and trimming were read from the DNA. The sample has roughly 68,000 clones on record, around 64% of them singletons. The ten largest account for 20% to 25% of the sample.

Regarding this clone: The clone's antigen remains unknown. No base quality values were provided; no much bigger clone lies one nucleotide off.

General findings and caveats noted by the study authors: The authors suggested that the approach could potentially be extended to other disease states and immunological phenotypes. A cluster of highly shared sequence variants was judged likely to be a technical artifact of the sequencing pipeline. Only TCR beta chains were sequenced in this cohort, and the absence of alpha or paired-chain data limited detectable features. An association between a missense DCLRE1C variant and V-gene and J-gene trimming of TCR beta chains was found in a later genetic analysis and replicated in an independent cohort. In vitro tests confirmed that a few of the cytomegalovirus-associated TCR beta chains recognize cytomegalovirus antigens. In a later analysis, several top co-occurrence clusters were reported to appear linked to parvovirus B19, influenza, CMV and Epstein-Barr virus. Most TCR sequences were seen in very few donors, while some public TCRs were found in many individuals. The classifier was reported to diagnose cytomegalovirus status with high specificity and sensitivity in both the original cohort and the validation cohort. Assigning TCR associations to individual alleles was difficult when HLA alleles, especially DR and DQ, strongly co-occurred. A further reported finding was that TCR beta sequences accurately predicted the HLA-A and HLA-B alleles for most subjects in the first cohort. A later analysis found that TCR association rates varied across HLA loci, with DRB1 alleles showing the most associated TCRs and HLA-C alleles the fewest. Correlated functional status among segregating V segments might be attributable to linkage disequilibrium, but an unknown experimental factor could not be ruled out. Roughly 17 rarely observed V segments, including chromosome 9 orphons, were excluded from the earlier analysis of several hundred of the donors because counts were too low. The presence/absence analyses assumed that sequencing depth was roughly uniform across donors, and that assumption may not be true. Broadly in line with IMGT annotations, most TCR beta V segments showed up in productive rearrangements about 87% or about 30% of the time in an earlier analysis of several hundred of the donors. In a later analysis, about 17,000 TCR beta sequences were associated with specific HLA alleles at a false discovery rate of 0.05. The study listed 164 TCR beta chains as associated with cytomegalovirus. Some IMGT-functional V segments, including TRBV6-2 and TRBV6-3, could not be told apart with the 87-base-pair reads, so those segments were excluded. According to a later analysis, most CMV-associated TCR beta chains appeared to be HLA-restricted, and the HLA associations seemed to be driven largely by CMV exposure. Because HLA typing was missing for some donors at each locus, association tests included only the typed subset. Compared with the approximately 700-donor mean, donors in an Asian-associated ancestry cluster had fewer N-insertions in productive TCRs, according to a later genetic analysis. In a later analysis, HLA-associated TCR beta chains showed more clonal expansion and lower generation probabilities than non-associated chains that were equally common. CMV serostatus was the only immune exposure information available for the cohort.

The chain uses TRBV6-5 and TRBJ2-7, and possibly TRBD1, on 6 matching bases. The TCR comes from a man aged 40-50 years in good health and CMV-seropositive. The sequencing input was PBMCs. The CDR3 reads as follows: CASSSGAYEQYF. The sequenced DNA is TGTGCCAGCAGCTCAGGGGCGTACGAGCAGTACTTC.